A single TCR beta chain is shown here with its context. The antigen is undetermined. A read error may produce the germline difference seen at one junction end. This sample is part of a study of T cell repertoires in cytomegalovirus infection. Study details: CMV infection and matching HLA type were both indicated by public TCR beta signatures. Broader study findings: Accumulated public TCR beta family frequency recognized individuals carrying CMV together with the relevant HLA.

A single record per CDR3 protein comes from TCRdb applying MiXCR to the reads. The data hold about 830,000 distinct CDR3 sequences, with roughly 33% observed a single time. The V gene's germline CDR1 is SGHVS and CDR2 FNYEAQ. The CDR3 extends over 13 amino acids. The sequence derives from a human donor in good health (CMV status not recorded). Some clones in this sample may be carry-over from other donors' samples. V gene TRBV7-6 combines with J gene TRBJ2-1; a weak D match, TRBD2 (5 bases). Sequenced material: cultured CD8+ T cells from PBMCs, taken from culture after CMV antigen stimulation. The DNA of the CDR3 is TGTGCTAGCAGCTTAGACGGGGATAGTGAGCAGTTCTTC. Translated: CASSLDGDSEQFF.